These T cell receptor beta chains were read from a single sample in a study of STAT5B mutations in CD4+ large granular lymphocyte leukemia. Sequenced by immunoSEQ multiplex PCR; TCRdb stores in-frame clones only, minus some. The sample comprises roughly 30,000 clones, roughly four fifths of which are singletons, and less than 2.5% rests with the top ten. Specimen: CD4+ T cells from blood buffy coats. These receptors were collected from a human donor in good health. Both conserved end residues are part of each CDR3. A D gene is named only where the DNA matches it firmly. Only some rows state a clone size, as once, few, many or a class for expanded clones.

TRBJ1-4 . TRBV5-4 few CASSLEGHNEKLFF TGTGCCAGCAGCTTGGAGGGCCACAATGAAAAACTGTTTTTT
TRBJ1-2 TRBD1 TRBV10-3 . CAISERDRDSSGYTF TGTGCCATCAGTGAAAGGGACAGGGATTCCTCTGGCTACACCTTC
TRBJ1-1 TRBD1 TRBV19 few CASTRTGGGRNTEAFF TGTGCCAGTACCAGGACAGGGGGTGGTAGGAACACTGAAGCTTTCTTT
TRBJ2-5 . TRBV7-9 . CASSLGGAGRAWETQYF TGTGCCAGCAGCTTAGGAGGGGCGGGCAGGGCATGGGAGACCCAGTACTTC
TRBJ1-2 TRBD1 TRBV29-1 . CSVLQGGYGYTF TGCAGCGTCCTACAGGGGGGGTATGGCTACACCTTC
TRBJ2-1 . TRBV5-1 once CASGDRGTYNEQFF TGCGCCAGCGGGGATCGGGGCACCTACAATGAGCAGTTCTTC
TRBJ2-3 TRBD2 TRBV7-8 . CASSSPGTTSSTDTQYF TGTGCCAGCAGCTCCCCCGGGACTACTTCTAGCACAGATACGCAGTATTTT
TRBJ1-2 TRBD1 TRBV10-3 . CAISDPTGGSGYTF TGTGCCATCAGTGACCCGACAGGGGGCTCGGGCTACACCTTC
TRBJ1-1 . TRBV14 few CASSPRRDTDGAFF TGTGCCAGCAGTCCCCGGCGGGACACCGACGGGGCTTTCTTT
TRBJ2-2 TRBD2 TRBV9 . CASSVTAGGTGELFF TGTGCCAGCAGCGTAACGGCGGGGGGCACCGGGGAGCTGTTTTTT
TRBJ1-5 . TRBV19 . CASKEGGWSNQPQHF TGTGCCAGTAAAGAGGGCGGCTGGAGCAATCAGCCCCAGCATTTT
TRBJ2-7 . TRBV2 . CASTRGSYEQYF TGTGCCAGCACCCGGGGTTCCTACGAGCAGTACTTC
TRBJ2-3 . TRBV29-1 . CSVPQGNTDTQYF TGCAGCGTTCCACAAGGGAACACAGATACGCAGTATTTT
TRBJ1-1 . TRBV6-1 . CASSDKGFAPNTEAFF TGTGCCAGCAGTGATAAGGGGTTTGCGCCGAACACTGAAGCTTTCTTT
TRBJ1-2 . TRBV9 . CASSVEQGGYGYTF TGTGCCAGCAGCGTGGAACAGGGTGGCTATGGCTACACCTTC
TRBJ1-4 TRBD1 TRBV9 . CASSLDRGSEKLFF TGTGCCAGCAGCTTGGACAGGGGGAGTGAAAAACTGTTTTTT
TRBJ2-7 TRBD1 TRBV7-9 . CASSFLTGGAGEQYF TGTGCCAGCAGCTTCCTCACAGGGGGCGCTGGGGAGCAGTACTTC
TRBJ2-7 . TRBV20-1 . CSARDGAGQYF TGCAGTGCTAGAGATGGGGCAGGGCAGTACTTC
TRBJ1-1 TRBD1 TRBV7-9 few CASSFTGGGTEAFF TGTGCCAGCAGCTTTACAGGGGGAGGAACTGAAGCTTTCTTT
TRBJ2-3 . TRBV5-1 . CASSLGDRTPLGTDTQYF TGCGCCAGCAGCTTAGGGGACCGCACTCCTTTAGGCACAGATACGCAGTATTTT
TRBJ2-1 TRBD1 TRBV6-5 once CASSSTGDEQFF TGTGCCAGCAGTTCCACAGGGGATGAGCAGTTCTTC
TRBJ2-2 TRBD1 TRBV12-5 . CASGSSGGWTGELFF TGTGCTAGTGGTTCCTCAGGGGGCTGGACCGGGGAGCTGTTTTTT
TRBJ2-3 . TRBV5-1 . CASSLNPGLGTDTQYF TGCGCCAGCAGCTTGAATCCGGGCCTCGGCACAGATACGCAGTATTTT
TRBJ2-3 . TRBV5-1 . CASSLPTAPPDTQYF TGCGCCAGCAGCCTACCGACGGCTCCCCCAGATACGCAGTATTTT
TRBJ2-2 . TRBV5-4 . CASSRRFGNTGELFF TGTGCCAGCAGCAGGCGGTTCGGGAACACCGGGGAGCTGTTTTTT
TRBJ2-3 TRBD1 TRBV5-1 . CASSLGGQVTDTQYF TGCGCCAGCAGCTTGGGGGGACAGGTAACAGATACGCAGTATTTT
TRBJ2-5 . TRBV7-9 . CASSPGGRGAETQYF TGTGCCAGCAGCCCAGGGGGGCGCGGGGCAGAGACCCAGTACTTC
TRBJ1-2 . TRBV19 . CASSIDRYEANYGYTF TGTGCCAGTAGTATAGATCGTTACGAAGCCAACTATGGCTACACCTTC
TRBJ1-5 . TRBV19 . CASSIRPSRNQPQHF TGTGCCAGTAGTATACGGCCCAGCCGCAATCAGCCCCAGCATTTT
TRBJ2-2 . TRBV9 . CASSARPQRELFF TGTGCCAGCAGCGCCCGCCCTCAAAGGGAGCTGTTTTTT
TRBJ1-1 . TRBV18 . CASSPGLNREGTEAFF TGTGCCAGCTCACCAGGGCTAAACAGGGAGGGCACTGAAGCTTTCTTT
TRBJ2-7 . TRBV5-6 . CASSPDRGTIYEQYF TGTGCCAGCAGCCCCGATAGGGGCACAATCTACGAGCAGTACTTC
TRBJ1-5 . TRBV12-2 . CASRPLGKPGQAHQPQHF TGTGCAAGTCGCCCGTTAGGGAAGCCGGGCCAAGCACATCAGCCCCAGCATTTT
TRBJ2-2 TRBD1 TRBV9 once CASSSYGQGARGELFF TGTGCCAGCAGCTCTTATGGACAGGGGGCAAGGGGGGAGCTGTTTTTT
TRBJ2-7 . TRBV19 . CASSIGQENTLNYEQYF TGTGCCAGTAGTATTGGGCAGGAGAATACCTTAAACTACGAGCAGTACTTC
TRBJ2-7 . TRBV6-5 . CASSPDFKDYEQYF TGTGCCAGCAGTCCGGACTTCAAAGACTACGAGCAGTACTTC
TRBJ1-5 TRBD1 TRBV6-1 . CASRKTGGNQPQHF TGTGCCAGCAGGAAGACAGGGGGCAATCAGCCCCAGCATTTT
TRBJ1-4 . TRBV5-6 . CASSPTGSTNEKLFF TGTGCCAGCAGCCCAACAGGGTCAACTAATGAAAAACTGTTTTTT
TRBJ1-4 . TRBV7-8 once CASSPREQDNGKLFF TGTGCCAGCAGCCCCCGGGAACAAGATAATGGAAAACTGTTTTTT
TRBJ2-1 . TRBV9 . CASSPRGTDYNEQFF TGTGCCAGCAGCCCACGGGGAACCGACTACAATGAGCAGTTCTTC
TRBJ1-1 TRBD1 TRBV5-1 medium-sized CASSGGTGEEAFF TGCGCCAGCAGCGGCGGGACAGGGGAGGAAGCTTTCTTT
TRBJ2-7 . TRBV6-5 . CASSPDTSSYEQYF TGTGCCAGCAGTCCCGACACCTCCTCCTACGAGCAGTACTTC
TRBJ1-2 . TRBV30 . CAWSYDRRYGYTF TGTGCCTGGAGTTACGACAGGCGCTATGGCTACACCTTC
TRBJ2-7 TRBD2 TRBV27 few CASSTGTSGRQYF TGTGCCAGCAGCACCGGGACTAGCGGTAGGCAGTACTTC
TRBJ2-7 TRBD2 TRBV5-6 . CASSGSRGAYEQYF TGTGCCAGCAGTGGGTCCCGGGGGGCCTACGAGCAGTACTTC
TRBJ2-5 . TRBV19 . CASNGGRQETQYF TGTGCCAGTAATGGGGGGCGTCAAGAGACCCAGTACTTC
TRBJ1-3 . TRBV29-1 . CSVEVGRGNTIYF TGCAGCGTTGAAGTGGGCCGGGGAAACACCATATATTTT
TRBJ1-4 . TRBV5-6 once CASSLGRATNEKLFF TGTGCCAGCAGCTTGGGTCGAGCAACTAATGAAAAACTGTTTTTT
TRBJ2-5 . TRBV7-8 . CASSLVHSQETQYF TGTGCCAGCAGCTTAGTCCACTCACAAGAGACCCAGTACTTC